A selection of T cell receptor beta chains follows, all from one sample in a study. Using its own MiXCR run on the RT-PCR reads, TCRdb lists one record per CDR3 protein. The sample carries approximately 720,000 distinct CDR3 sequences, 14% recorded once. Sequencing used memory CD4+ T cells from blood. These receptor sequences come from a female donor in good health, serving as a healthy control. The CDR3 runs from the conserved cysteine through the conserved F or W. The order of the fields is V gene, J gene, D gene, clone size, CDR3 protein, CDR3 DNA. D genes are given only for firm matches. The size field is filled for only some rows; it gives once, few, many or a size class.

TRBV6-6	TRBJ1-1	TRBD1	many	CASSPAQGAGTEAFF	TGTGCCAGCAGTCCCGCACAGGGGGCGGGCACTGAAGCTTTCTTT
TRBV7-3	TRBJ1-1	TRBD1	NA	CASSQLGQGSAFF	TGTGCCAGCAGCCAACTGGGACAGGGAAGCGCTTTCTTT
TRBV20-1	TRBJ1-6	NA	few	CSATGAAIRNSPLHF	TGCAGTGCTACAGGGGCCGCCATAAGGAATTCACCCCTCCACTTT
TRBV7-2	TRBJ2-7	NA	NA	CASSPRGSSPLYF	TGTGCCAGCAGCCCCAGGGGTAGTTCACCCCTGTACTTC
TRBV24-1	TRBJ1-5	TRBD1	NA	CATSDSRDRINQPQHF	TGTGCCACCAGTGATTCCCGGGACAGGATCAATCAGCCCCAGCATTTT
TRBV12-3/TRBV12-4	TRBJ2-7	NA	many	CASSLMDNEQYF	TGTGCCAGCAGCTTGATGGACAACGAGCAGTACTTC
TRBV20-1	TRBJ2-1	NA	few	CSASPQRIDNEQFF	TGCAGTGCTAGTCCCCAGCGGATAGACAATGAGCAGTTCTTC
TRBV20-1	TRBJ2-7	NA	many	CSAHRSYEQYF	TGCAGTGCCCACCGTTCCTACGAGCAGTACTTC
TRBV6-1	TRBJ1-2	TRBD1	few	CASSSTGYGYGYTF	TGTGCCAGCAGTTCGACAGGGTATGGCTATGGCTACACCTTC
TRBV12-3/TRBV12-4	TRBJ1-2	TRBD1	few	CASSRDRSTFNYGYTF	TGTGCCAGCAGTCGGGACAGGTCTACATTTAACTATGGCTACACCTTC
TRBV7-2	TRBJ2-3	NA	few	CASSPHSFTDTQYF	TGTGCCAGCAGCCCACACTCGTTCACAGATACGCAGTATTTT
TRBV20-1	TRBJ1-1	TRBD1	NA	CSARDLNRGQDTKAFF	TGCAGTGCTAGAGATTTGAACAGGGGTCAAGACACTAAAGCTTTCTTT
TRBV14	TRBJ2-7	NA	many	CASSQVTTWLSYEQYF	TGTGCCAGCAGCCAAGTCACAACCTGGTTGTCCTACGAGCAGTACTTC
TRBV7-9	TRBJ2-1	NA	few	CASSFSSNEQFF	TGTGCCAGCAGCTTTTCGTCCAATGAGCAGTTCTTC
TRBV5-1	TRBJ2-3	NA	few	CASNTGSQRNTDTQYF	TGCGCCAGCAACACGGGTTCGCAGCGAAACACAGATACGCAGTATTTT
TRBV18	TRBJ2-5	NA	few	CASSPFRGAGTETQYF	TGTGCCAGCTCACCATTTCGGGGGGCTGGCACGGAGACCCAGTACTTC
TRBV28	TRBJ2-3	NA	NA	CASSSPKRERGTDTQYF	TGTGCCAGCAGTTCCCCCAAACGGGAGAGGGGCACAGATACGCAGTATTTT
TRBV28	TRBJ2-5	NA	few	CASSKGTQRETQYF	TGTGCCAGCAGTAAAGGGACGCAAAGGGAGACCCAGTACTTC
TRBV10-2	TRBJ2-1	NA	many	CASRDTGRPYNEQFF	TGCGCCAGCCGGGATACAGGGAGGCCCTACAATGAGCAGTTCTTC
TRBV7-3	TRBJ1-1	TRBD1	NA	CASSADRGGSAFF	TGTGCCAGCAGCGCCGACAGGGGAGGGTCGGCTTTCTTT
TRBV9	TRBJ2-3	TRBD2	many	CASSGRGTSGKVHGTQYF	TGTGCCAGCAGCGGCCGGGGGACTAGCGGGAAGGTCCACGGTACGCAGTATTTT
TRBV7-6	TRBJ2-3	NA	few	CASSLVLAGARRGTDTQYF	TGTGCCAGCAGCTTAGTCTTGGCCGGGGCCCGCAGGGGCACAGATACGCAGTATTTT
TRBV11-2	TRBJ2-2	TRBD1	NA	CASSLVRGGFNAGELFF	TGTGCCAGCAGCTTAGTTAGAGGGGGCTTTAACGCCGGGGAGCTGTTTTTT
TRBV27	TRBJ2-2	NA	few	CASSPLWGNTGELFF	TGTGCCAGCAGCCCCCTTTGGGGTAACACCGGGGAGCTGTTTTTT
TRBV6-1	TRBJ1-1	TRBD1	few	CASSQTGTAAFF	TGTGCCAGCAGCCAGACAGGGACGGCAGCTTTCTTT
TRBV4-2	TRBJ2-7	NA	NA	CASSQGGNVGTYEQYF	TGTGCCAGCAGCCAAGGGGGGAATGTAGGGACCTACGAGCAGTACTTC
TRBV6-4	TRBJ2-1	NA	few	CASSDGMGGPSGEQFF	TGTGCCAGCAGTGACGGGATGGGGGGGCCGAGCGGTGAGCAGTTCTTC
TRBV27	TRBJ1-2	TRBD1	NA	CASSPWTGGLRGYTF	TGTGCCAGCAGTCCCTGGACAGGGGGCTTGCGTGGCTACACCTTC
TRBV5-1	TRBJ2-3	NA	NA	CASSLADTNTDTQYF	TGCGCCAGCAGCTTGGCGGATACAAACACAGATACGCAGTATTTT
TRBV12-3/TRBV12-4	TRBJ1-5	NA	few	CASSPALGASNQPQHF	TGTGCCAGCAGTCCCGCCTTAGGAGCTAGCAATCAGCCCCAGCATTTT
TRBV7-2	TRBJ2-3	TRBD2	few	CASSLERDGQYF	TGTGCCAGCAGCTTAGAGCGGGATGGACAGTATTTT
TRBV7-8	TRBJ2-2	NA	NA	CASTPRAGANTGELFF	TGTGCCAGCACCCCTCGGGCAGGGGCGAACACCGGGGAGCTGTTTTTT
TRBV7-2	TRBJ2-2	NA	few	CASSFVRGDGELFF	TGTGCCAGCAGCTTCGTTCGCGGGGACGGGGAGCTGTTTTTT
TRBV7-2	TRBJ1-6	NA	many	CASSLRGADSPLHF	TGTGCCAGCAGCTTAAGGGGAGCAGATTCACCCCTCCACTTT
TRBV6-5	TRBJ2-2	NA	many	CASSYVAAGELFF	TGTGCCAGCAGTTACGTAGCGGCCGGGGAGCTGTTTTTT
TRBV5-1	TRBJ1-2	NA	NA	CASSLAPPGQYGYTF	TGCGCCAGCAGCTTGGCCCCGCCAGGGCAATATGGCTACACCTTC
TRBV5-6	TRBJ1-2	TRBD1	few	CASRVEGAQGYTF	TGTGCCAGCAGGGTCGAGGGGGCCCAAGGCTACACCTTC
TRBV7-9	TRBJ2-7	NA	many	CASSFEGSYSYEQYF	TGTGCCAGCAGCTTTGAGGGCAGCTATAGCTACGAGCAGTACTTC
TRBV15	TRBJ1-2	NA	few	CATSRGPPRTAVFF	TGTGCCACCAGCAGGGGACCCCCTCGGACAGCGGTCTTCTTC
TRBV27	TRBJ1-2	TRBD1	NA	CASSPGTAVYGYTF	TGTGCCAGCAGTCCCGGGACAGCGGTCTATGGCTACACCTTC
TRBV29-1	TRBJ1-1	NA	many	CSSARTTEAFF	TGCAGCTCAGCCCGTACCACTGAAGCTTTCTTT
TRBV20-1	TRBJ2-1	TRBD2	many	CSAIPGGYNEQFF	TGCAGTGCTATACCGGGGGGTTACAATGAGCAGTTCTTC
TRBV5-1	TRBJ1-1	NA	few	CASSLNPEGTEAFF	TGCGCCAGCAGCTTGAACCCGGAGGGCACTGAAGCTTTCTTT
TRBV29-1	TRBJ1-1	NA	many	CSGRSGVGRTEAFF	TGCAGCGGACGCAGTGGGGTCGGGCGCACTGAAGCTTTCTTT
TRBV20-1	TRBJ1-1	NA	few	CSARVRGLSEAFF	TGCAGTGCTAGAGTCAGGGGACTGTCTGAAGCTTTCTTT
TRBV20-1	TRBJ2-5	TRBD2	many	CSARGLAGGPLKTQYF	TGCAGTGCTAGAGGGCTAGCGGGAGGCCCCTTAAAGACCCAGTACTTC
TRBV5-1	TRBJ2-3	NA	many	CASSTQDTDTQYF	TGCGCCAGCAGCACCCAAGACACAGATACGCAGTATTTT
TRBV20-1	TRBJ2-7	TRBD2	few	CSAPNFSGAKSYEQYF	TGCAGTGCTCCTAATTTCAGCGGGGCCAAATCCTACGAGCAGTACTTC
TRBV6-1	TRBJ2-7	NA	many	CASGGGYEQYF	TGTGCCAGCGGGGGCGGATACGAGCAGTACTTC
TRBV29-1	TRBJ2-7	TRBD1	NA	CSVPGQGFGEQYF	TGCAGCGTACCAGGACAGGGATTCGGCGAGCAGTACTTC
TRBV7-9	TRBJ1-1	NA	few	CASSLAVLNTEAFF	TGTGCCAGCAGCTTAGCAGTGTTGAACACTGAAGCTTTCTTT
TRBV18	TRBJ2-7	TRBD2	NA	CASSSAGRGNEQYF	TGTGCCAGCTCAAGCGCAGGGAGGGGAAACGAGCAGTACTTC
TRBV12-3/TRBV12-4	TRBJ2-7	TRBD1	few	CASSSTWTGSHF	TGTGCCAGCAGTTCGACTTGGACAGGGAGCCACTTC
TRBV7-2	TRBJ2-3	NA	NA	CASTESRATDTQYF	TGTGCCAGCACCGAGTCCCGGGCCACAGATACGCAGTATTTT
TRBV7-2	TRBJ1-5	NA	NA	CASSMGQGFQPQHF	TGTGCCAGCAGCATGGGGCAGGGGTTTCAGCCCCAGCATTTT